The next 9 T cell receptor beta chains were all read from a single sample in a study of T cell responses to AZD1222 COVID-19 vaccine. Profiling relied on immunoSEQ multiplex PCR, and the TCRdb table lists in-frame clones only, not all of them. The sample consists of 170,000 or so clones, 88% of them appearing once. The sample in question was peripheral blood, obtained 28 days after the second AZD1222 dose. Every receptor here comes from an adult who received the AZD1222 COVID-19 vaccine.

The chain uses TRBV11-1 and TRBJ2-7; the match to TRBD1 covers 12 bases. The germline gives CDR1 SGHAT, CDR2 FQDESV (reference sequence). The J segment lost 4 bases and the V segment lost 5 bases, leaving 3 bases of the junction unmatched. This CDR3 has 14 amino acids. The CDR3 nucleotides read TGTGCCAGCAGCAAGGGACAGGGGGCGTACGAGCAGTACTTC. Encoded protein: CASSKGQGAYEQYF.

The rearrangement joins TRBV4-1 to TRBJ2-6; D call uncertain. CDR3 length: 18 residues. Germline lookup yields CDR1 MGHRA and CDR2 YSYEKL. V lost 5 bases, J lost 0 bases, and 17 bases lay in between. This CDR3 is CASSLRMGGFSGANVLTF. The CDR3 nucleotides read TGCGCCAGCAGCTTAAGAATGGGCGGATTCTCTGGGGCCAACGTCCTGACTTTC.

The chain is built from TRBV7-9 and TRBJ2-5; unclear D gene. Deletions cut 1 base from V and 5 bases from J, with 5 bases between. The CDR3 totals 12 residues. The germline V gene encodes CDR1 SEHNR and CDR2 FQNEAQ (reference sequence). The CDR3 spells CASSLVPETQYF. In nucleotides, the CDR3 is TGTGCCAGCAGCTTAGTTCCGGAGACCCAGTACTTC.

This clone has a single count. The rearrangement joins TRBV19 to TRBJ1-4; 7 bases are a match to TRBD1. CDR1 and CDR2 (germline): LNHDA, SQIVND (reference sequence). V lost 7 bases, J lost 5 bases, and 13 bases stayed unmatched. This CDR3 has 16 residues. CDR3 DNA sequence: TGTGCCAGTATCTCCGCTCAGGGACAGTGGAATGAAAAACTGTTTTTT. This gives the protein CASISAQGQWNEKLFF.

The chain carries TRBV24-1 and TRBJ1-3, with D possibly TRBD1 on 5 matching bases. The CDR3 is 17 residues long. V was pared by 0 bases and J by 0 bases, with 11 bases between. Germline V lookup: CDR1 KGHDR, CDR2 SFDVKD. The CDR3 DNA reads as TGTGCCACCAGTGATTTGAACAGGCCATCCTCTGGAAACACCATATATTTT. Translated, it gives CATSDLNRPSSGNTIYF.

V usage is TRBV5-1 and J usage is TRBJ1-2; D gene uncertain. The V and J ends lost 2 bases and 6 bases respectively, with 14 bases between them. Germline lookup yields CDR1 SGHRS and CDR2 YFSETQ. This CDR3 is 14 amino acids long. CDR3 DNA sequence: TGCGCCAGCAGCTTACGAAATCGCATCGATGGCTACACCTTC. This sequence encodes CASSLRNRIDGYTF.

J is TRBJ2-2 and V is TRBV11-2, with 10 bases matching TRBD2. V shed 5 bases and J 4 bases; nucleotides not matched to a gene: 4. The CDR3 loop spans 15 amino acids. Germline V gene lookup returns CDR1 SGHAT and CDR2 FQNNGV. The CDR3 loop is CASSLLAGGTGELFF. Written as DNA, the CDR3 is TGTGCCAGCAGCCTCTTAGCGGGGGGCACCGGGGAGCTGTTTTTT. Combining the CDR3 with reference TRBV11-2 and TRBJ2-2 gives the whole variable domain EAGVAQSPRYKIIEKRQSVAFWCNPISGHATLYWYQQILGQGPKLLIQFQNNGVVDDSQLPKDRFSAERLKGVDSTLKIQPAKLEDSAVYLCASSLLAGGTGELFFGEGSRLTVL.

The chain uses TRBV5-1 and TRBJ1-1; 7 bases map to TRBD1. V shed 2 bases and J 4 bases; nucleotides not matched to a gene: 8. This CDR3 is built from 15 residues. CDR1 is SGHRS and CDR2 is YFSETQ in the germline V gene. The CDR3 reads CASSLREGASTEAFF. The CDR3, as DNA: TGCGCCAGCAGCTTACGGGAGGGGGCGAGCACTGAAGCTTTCTTT.

CDR3 DNA: TGCGCCAGCAGCTTTCAACGGCAGGGACACTCTGGGGCCAACGTCCTGACTTTC. Protein: CASSFQRQGHSGANVLTF. The rearrangement links TRBV5-1 to TRBJ2-6; maybe TRBD1 (6 bases). The germline V and J ends were trimmed by 2 bases and 0 bases, with 15 bases remaining between them. The germline V gene has CDR1 SGHRS and CDR2 YFSETQ. The CDR3 runs 18 residues.